This T cell receptor (beta chain) was identified in a study of blood T cells in healthy people across ages. The study, taken as a whole, reports: The study found more naive CD4+ cells and higher diversity in long-lived than aged donors.

The V and J ends lost 4 bases and 0 bases respectively, with 10 bases between them. CDR3 length: 15 residues. With respect to this clonotype: Its antigen remains unidentified.

With a J-beta primer mix and a sample-barcoded 5' primer, a second PCR ran about 7 to 12 cycles. Each cDNA molecule received a tag from a template-switch adaptor that had 12 random nucleotides. Per-sample output comprised a minimum of 3 million paired-end reads containing CDR3. Each CDR3 protein is one row after TCRdb ran MiXCR on the 5' RACE reads. The data show 1.8 million or so distinct CDR3 sequences, roughly 43% seen once. In terms of origin and age, donors were healthy Caucasian individuals from Russia aged about 6 to 90. The chain employs TRBV12-3 or TRBV12-4 and TRBJ1-5; D is possibly TRBD1 (5 bases). The specimen sequenced was blood. The receptor was derived from a human donor in good health. CDR3 sequence: CASSSRQTSNQPQHF. The CDR3, as DNA: TGTGCCAGCAGTTCCCGACAGACTAGCAATCAGCCCCAGCATTTT.